The 10 T cell receptor beta chains below come from one sample, sequenced in a study of cytomegalovirus exposure and HLA in healthy donors. Primers included in the PCR were 60 Vbeta and 13 Jbeta primers. Only in-frame clones appear in the TCRdb table, and some are missing; sequencing was by immunoSEQ multiplex PCR. Of approximately 170,000 clones listed, around 67% were seen once; the top ten hold around 4.3%. The sequencing input was PBMCs. These receptors originate from a woman between 18 and 30 years old in good health and CMV-seropositive.

The chain links TRBV30 to TRBJ2-7, with TRBD1 as a possible D gene (6 bases). The CDR3 sequence is 13 residues long. V was trimmed by 2 bases and J by 5 bases, leaving 13 bases between them. The germline CDR1 and CDR2 sequences are GTSNPN and SVGIG (reference sequence). CDR3 nucleotide sequence: TGTGCCTGGAGTCGGACAGTTCTTGACGAGCAGTACTTC. As protein: CAWSRTVLDEQYF.

This clone occurred once. The chain recombines TRBV4-1 with TRBJ2-3, with 9 bases identical to TRBD2. With 0 bases clipped from V and 6 bases from J, the junction kept 4 bases outside the gene matches. The CDR3 totals 15 residues. In germline, CDR1 is MGHRA, CDR2 YSYEKL. CDR3 coding DNA: TGCGCCAGCAGCCAAGATGGGCGGGAGGGTGATACGCAGTATTTT. This codes for CASSQDGREGDTQYF.

This clone was counted a few times. The chain is built from TRBV4-2 and TRBJ2-6; the D is unclear. The V gene's germline CDR1 is LGHNA and CDR2 YNFKEQ. Trimming took 4 bases from V and 3 from J, leaving 10 bases between them. The CDR3 is made up of 15 amino acids. The DNA of the CDR3 is TGTGCCAGCAGCCGTCAACGGAGTGGGGCCAACGTCCTGACTTTC. The encoded protein is CASSRQRSGANVLTF.

The chain carries TRBV27 and TRBJ1-2; D possibly corresponds to TRBD1 (6 bases). Germline values: CDR1 MNHEY, CDR2 SMNVEV (reference sequence). Deletions cut 6 bases from V and 1 base from J, with 12 bases between. The CDR3 has 14 amino acids. The CDR3 sequence is CASSYTGFNYGYTF. The DNA of the CDR3 is TGTGCCAGCAGCTACACAGGGTTTAACTATGGCTACACCTTC.

The rearrangement uses TRBV15 and TRBJ1-2; possible D gene TRBD1, 6 bases. This CDR3 has 15 amino acids. Per the germline V gene, CDR1 is LNHNV and CDR2 is YYDKDF (reference sequence). V lost 0 bases to trimming and J lost 3 bases, with 11 bases between them. DNA for the CDR3: TGTGCCACCAGCAGAGATGGACAGCGCCACTATGGCTACACCTTC. Its translation is CATSRDGQRHYGYTF.

This clone was detected a few times. The chain is built from TRBV10-3 and TRBJ2-1; D gene unclear. Germline V gene lookup returns CDR1 ENHRY and CDR2 SYGVKD. V dropped 8 bases and J dropped 4 bases, with 15 bases sitting between them. The CDR3 is 14 amino acids. The CDR3 is CAIRSFAEYNEQFF. CDR3 DNA sequence: TGTGCCATCCGGTCGTTCGCGGAATACAATGAGCAGTTCTTC.

The rearrangement joins TRBV28 to TRBJ1-1; possible D gene TRBD1, 6 bases. V lost 1 base and J lost 2, with 14 bases in between. The germline CDR1 and CDR2 sequences are MDHEN and SYDVKM. The CDR3 length is 16 residues. In nucleotides, the CDR3 is TGTGCCAGCAGTTTATTAACCACAGGGCTTAACACTGAAGCTTTCTTT. Translating it yields CASSLLTTGLNTEAFF.

The genes are TRBV5-4 and TRBJ2-7; D is unclear. The V and J ends lost 3 bases and 0 bases respectively, with 4 bases between them. The CDR3 has 12 amino acids. CDR1 and CDR2 (germline): SGHNT, YYREEE (reference sequence). The chain's CDR3 is CASSYSSYEQYF. CDR3 in DNA: TGTGCCAGCAGCTATAGCTCCTACGAGCAGTACTTC.

The CDR3 loop is CASRNGQGRNQPQHF. CDR3 sequence (DNA): TGTGCCAGCAGAAACGGACAGGGCCGGAATCAGCCCCAGCATTTT. The rearrangement links TRBV7-8 to TRBJ1-5; the match to TRBD1 covers 8 bases. This CDR3 is built from 15 residues. The V gene end was trimmed by 6 bases and the J gene end by 4 bases; junction bases not matched to a gene: 8. The germline CDR1 and CDR2 sequences are SGHVS and FQNEAQ.

CDR3 nucleotide sequence: TGTGCCAGCAGCCAAGCGCTAGCAGCCTCCTACAATGAGCAGTTCTTC. It specifies CASSQALAASYNEQFF. V and J are TRBV4-2 and TRBJ2-1, with D perhaps TRBD2 (5 bases). This CDR3 contains 16 residues. V lost 1 base and J 0 bases, leaving 10 bases between the germline ends. Germline-derived CDR1 and CDR2 are LGHNA and YNFKEQ.